The 10 T cell receptor beta chains below all came from one sample that was sequenced in a study of beta chain features in type 1 diabetes. TCRB transcripts that were expressed got sequenced, as all of the isolated RNA had been reverse transcribed. This table comes from immunoSEQ multiplex PCR, and its TCRdb copy is limited to in-frame clones, with some not included. The table includes around 240,000 clones, about 71% detected once. Sequencing was done on a sample of naive CD4+ T cells from blood. These receptors all stem from a young man in good health.

A word on this clone: This sample also contains other DNA sequences that code for the same CDR3. The gene calls are TRBV30 and TRBJ2-7; no firm D call. The CDR3 has 12 residues. Looked up from germline, CDR1 is GTSNPN and CDR2 is SVGIG (reference sequence). Trimming took off 3 bases at V and 1 base at J, with 7 bases between the two ends. The CDR3 coding sequence is TGTGCCTGGAGCAGGTTGTCCTACGAGCAGTACTTC. The encoded protein is CAWSRLSYEQYF.

As for this clone: The junction departs from the called germline gene at one end, perhaps through a read error. The V call is TRBV29-1, the J call TRBJ2-3, with D unclear. The CDR3 contains 16 residues. The V gene's germline CDR1 is SQVTM and CDR2 ANQGSEA. This CDR3 reads CSVEGPGPLSTDTQYF. The CDR3 bases are TGCAGCGTGGAAGGGCCAGGCCCTCTAAGCACAGATACGCAGTATTTT.

The chain couples TRBV21-1 to TRBJ1-5; the table's D call, TRBD1, was not checked against the DNA. TRBV21-1 is termed a pseudogene. This CDR3 spans 14 amino acids. CDR3 protein: CASSITGGPQPQHF. In nucleotides, the CDR3 is TGTGCCAGCAGCATAACAGGGGGTCCTCAGCCCCAGCATTTT.

The rearrangement joins TRBV30 to TRBJ2-7, with 8 nucleotides matching TRBD2. The length of the CDR3 is 16 residues. Per the germline V gene, CDR1 is GTSNPN and CDR2 is SVGIG (reference sequence). V lost 4 bases to trimming and J lost 7 bases; unmatched junction nucleotides: 18. CDR3: CAWTKPGTRTIAEQYF. The CDR3 DNA reads as TGTGCCTGGACCAAACCCGGGACTAGGACCATCGCGGAGCAGTACTTC.

This clone has only one observation. Other DNA sequences in the sample encode the same CDR3. CDR3 sequence: CASSFGPDTQYF. The CDR3 DNA follows: TGTGCCAGCAGCTTCGGCCCAGATACGCAGTATTTT. This chain joins TRBV7-2 and TRBJ2-3, with D unresolved. Germline loops: CDR1 SGHTA, CDR2 FQGNSA. This CDR3 is built from 12 residues. Trimming shortened V by 3 bases and J by 4 bases, and 5 bases separated the two germline ends.

The chain combines TRBV29-1 with TRBJ2-1; the match to TRBD1 covers 8 bases. CDR3 length: 18 amino acids. The junction had 16 bases not matched to a gene; V was cut back by 6 bases and J by 0 bases. Germline V gives CDR1 SQVTM, CDR2 ANQGSEA. The CDR3 DNA sequence: TGCAGCGTAAGCGAACCTCGACATACAGGGGGCTCCTACAATGAGCAGTTCTTC. Translation gives CSVSEPRHTGGSYNEQFF.

In its sample, this clone was seen a few times. This rearrangement joins TRBV7-2 to TRBJ2-7; unclear D gene. The V end lost 5 bases, the J end lost 0 bases, and 11 bases lay between the germline ends. This CDR3 comprises 14 residues. CDR1 and CDR2 from the germline V gene are SGHTA and FQGNSA. The CDR3 DNA sequence: TGTGCCAGCAGCGCCAGGTCCGGCTCCTACGAGCAGTACTTC. It translates to CASSARSGSYEQYF. Using reference TRBV7-2 and TRBJ2-7 for the parts outside the CDR3, the full variable domain is GAGVSQSPSNKVTEKGKDVELRCDPISGHTALYWYRQSLGQGLEFLIYFQGNSAPDKSGLPSDRFSAERTGGSVSTLTIQRTQQEDSAVYLCASSARSGSYEQYFGPGTRLTVT.

The gene calls are TRBV30 and TRBJ1-4; 10 bases line up with TRBD1. V lost 3 bases, J lost 5 bases, and 0 bases stayed unmatched. The CDR3 spans 13 residues. Per germline, CDR1 GTSNPN and CDR2 SVGIG (reference sequence). The CDR3 protein is CAWRGQGNEKLFF. CDR3 nucleotide sequence: TGTGCCTGGAGGGGACAGGGGAATGAAAAACTGTTTTTT.

The rearrangement uses TRBV9 and TRBJ1-1; no clear D. Germline CDR1 SGDLS, CDR2 YYNGEE. The V end was cut by 0 bases, the J end by 5 bases, with 8 bases between. This CDR3 contains 13 residues. DNA of the CDR3: TGTGCCAGCAGCGTAGTTCCCGGGACTGAAGCTTTCTTT. It yields the protein CASSVVPGTEAFF.

This chain links TRBV29-1 with TRBJ2-1, with D possibly TRBD1 on 6 matching bases. The V end was cut by 7 bases, the J end by 0 bases, with 10 bases between. This CDR3 spans 13 amino acids. Germline CDR1 reads SQVTM; CDR2 reads ANQGSEA. The CDR3 region is CSGTGSSYNEQFF. The CDR3 DNA is TGCAGCGGAACAGGGAGCTCCTACAATGAGCAGTTCTTC.